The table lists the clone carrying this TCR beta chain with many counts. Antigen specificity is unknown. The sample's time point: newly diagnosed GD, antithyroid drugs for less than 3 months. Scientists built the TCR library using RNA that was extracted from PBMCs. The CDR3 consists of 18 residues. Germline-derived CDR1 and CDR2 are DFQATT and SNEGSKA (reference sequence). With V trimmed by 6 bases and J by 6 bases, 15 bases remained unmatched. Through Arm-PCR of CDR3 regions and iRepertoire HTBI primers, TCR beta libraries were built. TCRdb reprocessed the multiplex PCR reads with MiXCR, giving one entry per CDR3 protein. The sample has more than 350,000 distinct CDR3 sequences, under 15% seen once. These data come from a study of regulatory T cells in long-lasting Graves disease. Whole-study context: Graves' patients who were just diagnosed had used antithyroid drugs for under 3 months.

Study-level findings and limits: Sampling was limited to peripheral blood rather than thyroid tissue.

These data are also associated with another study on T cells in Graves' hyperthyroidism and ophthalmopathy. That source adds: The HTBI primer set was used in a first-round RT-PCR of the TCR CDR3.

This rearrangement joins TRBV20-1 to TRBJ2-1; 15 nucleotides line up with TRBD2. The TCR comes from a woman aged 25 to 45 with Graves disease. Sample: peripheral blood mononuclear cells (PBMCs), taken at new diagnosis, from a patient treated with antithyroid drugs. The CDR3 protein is CSATGLAGGPRGSNEQFF. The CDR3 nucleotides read TGCAGTGCCACCGGACTAGCGGGAGGGCCCAGGGGGTCCAATGAGCAGTTCTTC.